Sequencing of this T cell receptor beta chain was carried out in a study of blood T cell repertoires in COVID-19. Whole-study context: The analysed material was cDNA or gDNA that came from T cells, B-cell-depleted T cells, or PBMCs.

Produced via immunoSEQ multiplex PCR; TCRdb's table is partial and in-frame only. The sample has 180,000 or so clones, roughly 80% seen once. Residents of about two dozen US areas, aged about 18 to 95 years, made up the participants. In assigning cohorts, the study relied on participant-reported clinical history. Two negative PCRs, clearance, or symptom resolution were required of recovered Cohort 3 donors. This CDR3 spans 15 amino acids. V trimming: 4 bases; J trimming: 6 bases; junction bases outside the gene matches: 11. Germline V CDR1 and CDR2: SQVTM, ANQGSEA. This chain links TRBV29-1 with TRBJ2-1, with TRBD2 matching 8 bases. Sample: PBMCs or T cells enriched from blood (not recorded which). The TCR comes from a man aged 45-65 years who had recovered from COVID-19. CDR3 in DNA: TGCAGCGTTGCCCCACGGGGGGGCCATACCAATGAGCAGTTCTTC. This translates into CSVAPRGGHTNEQFF.